The clone carrying this T cell receptor beta chain was picked up a small number of times. Its antigen is not known. The germline V gene encodes CDR1 MNHEY and CDR2 SMNVEV (reference sequence). This CDR3 has 11 amino acids. Trimming stripped 6 bases from V and 5 bases from J, with 8 bases between. TCRdb re-called the 5' RACE reads through MiXCR, storing one row per CDR3 protein. Of hundreds of thousands of distinct CDR3 sequences listed, less than 10% are singletons. The data originate from a study of identical twins. Findings and limits, study-wide: Carriage of fewer insertions was seen in abundant cord blood beta clonotypes, whereas memory repertoires showed none. The models gave estimates that fell short of the out-of-frame TCR alpha sharing seen in monozygotic twins. Part of the zero-insertion signal could reflect confounding by invariant MAIT and iNKT cells.

This same sample was also part of a study on yellow fever vaccine responses in identical twins.

Specimen: PBMCs. This chain joins TRBV27 and TRBJ2-7, with a possible D match to TRBD2 (5 bases). The origin of this receptor is a woman aged 18-29 years in good health. CDR3 coding DNA: TGTGCCAGCAGAACTAGGGACGAGCAGTACTTC. As protein: CASRTRDEQYF.